This T cell receptor (beta chain) was sequenced during a study of molecular identifiers for immune sequencing clone quantification. Both previously described methods and listed TCR primers were employed to make bulk TCR libraries. TCRdb ran MiXCR on the PCR reads and lists one entry per CDR3 protein. The data contain approximately 97,000 distinct CDR3 sequences, 20% to 25% of them seen just once; the ten biggest clones take up around 0.92%. The authors sorted naive CD8 T cells as CD8+CD4-CCR7+CD45RA+. This clonotype appeared a few times. Antigen unknown. Germline V gene data show CDR1 as SNHLY and CDR2 as FYNNEI. V lost 4 bases and J lost 2, with 12 bases in between. This CDR3 region has 15 residues. Points from the study as a whole: Molecules of identical TCR sharing a barcode could underestimate highly expanded clone sizes. The share of molecules held by clones above 20 RNA copies was over 98% in effector cells and under 1% in naive cells.

The sequenced sample consisted of naive CD8+ T cells from blood, with Jurkat cell RNA spiked in. Subset meaning: FACS-sorted CD8+CD4-CCR7+CD45RA+ naive T cells. V gene TRBV2 combines with J gene TRBJ2-1; possibly TRBD1 for D (6 bases). The sequence was obtained from a human donor in good health. Some libraries in this study had Jurkat cell RNA spiked in. The DNA for the CDR3 is TGTGCCAGCAGTGTTGGGCAGGGGACCTACAATGAGCAGTTCTTC. Its protein is CASSVGQGTYNEQFF.